This is a list of T cell receptor beta chains from one sample in a study of control samples from healthy donors and cancer patients. Assay used: immunoSEQ multiplex PCR; TCRdb lists only in-frame clones, some missing. The sample includes 120,000 to 150,000 clones, 93% of them seen just once. The sequencing input was blood. All receptors come from a man between 18 and 35 years old in good health. The CDR3 runs from the conserved cysteine through the conserved F or W. The D gene is left open where the match is weak.

v_gene,j_gene,d_gene,CDR3aa,CDR3nt
TRBV9,TRBJ2-1,.,CASSVQARGNYNEQFF,TGTGCCAGCAGCGTACAGGCCCGGGGAAACTACAATGAGCAGTTCTTC
TRBV27,TRBJ1-2,.,CASSFGSNYGYTF,TGTGCCAGCAGTTTTGGCAGTAACTATGGCTACACCTTC
TRBV15,TRBJ2-1,TRBD2,CAISLLAGGKDEQFF,TGTGCCATCAGCCTACTAGCGGGAGGGAAGGATGAGCAGTTCTTC
TRBV6-5,TRBJ1-3,TRBD1,CASSYGQGGGNTIYF,TGTGCCAGCAGTTACGGGCAGGGGGGAGGAAACACCATATATTTT
TRBV19,TRBJ2-2,.,CASSPYRDHTGELFF,TGTGCCAGTAGTCCCTACAGGGATCACACCGGGGAGCTGTTTTTT
TRBV6-5,TRBJ2-7,TRBD1,CASSYTQTGSKNEQYF,TGTGCCAGCAGTTACACCCAGACAGGGTCGAAGAACGAGCAGTACTTC
TRBV6-4,TRBJ1-5,.,CAGSGEERRGLFFRQPQHF,TGTGCCGGCAGTGGCGAGGAGAGGAGAGGCTTATTCTTCAGGCAGCCCCAGCATTTT
TRBV27,TRBJ1-6,.,CASSFRGPNSPLHF,TGTGCCAGCAGTTTTCGGGGACCTAATTCACCCCTCCACTTT
TRBV5-8,TRBJ1-2,.,CASSGQSDYGYTF,TGTGCCAGCTCCGGGCAGTCTGACTATGGCTACACCTTC
TRBV13,TRBJ1-1,.,CASSRRNTEAFF,TGTGCCAGCAGCCGGCGAAACACTGAAGCTTTCTTT
TRBV7-2,TRBJ2-6,.,CASSSGGGLRTF,TGTGCCAGCAGCTCCGGCGGAGGGCTAAGGACTTTC
TRBV27,TRBJ2-3,.,CASAQDGEPTGTQYF,TGTGCCAGCGCCCAGGACGGGGAACCTACGGGTACGCAGTATTTT
TRBV7-8,TRBJ2-2,.,CASSLGPTRRGLFF,TGTGCCAGCAGCCTAGGACCGACCCGTCGTGGGCTGTTTTTT
TRBV28,TRBJ2-7,.,CASRQGSYEQYF,TGTGCCAGCAGACAGGGTTCCTACGAGCAGTACTTC
TRBV7-3,TRBJ1-3,TRBD1,CASSFTGGSGNTIYF,TGTGCCAGCAGCTTTACAGGGGGATCTGGAAACACCATATATTTT
TRBV6-1,TRBJ2-7,.,CASSELRNRKLVEQYF,TGTGCCAGCAGTGAACTAAGGAACAGGAAATTGGTCGAGCAGTACTTC
TRBV5-6,TRBJ1-1,.,CASILGTRDTEAFF,TGTGCCAGCATCCTCGGGACAAGAGACACTGAAGCTTTCTTT
TRBV5-4,TRBJ1-1,.,CASSLAGGWTEAFF,TGTGCCAGCAGCTTGGCGGGGGGGTGGACTGAAGCTTTCTTT
TRBV27,TRBJ2-7,.,CASSFRLRPYEQYF,TGTGCCAGCAGTTTCAGGTTACGGCCCTACGAGCAGTACTTC
TRBV4-3,TRBJ1-1,.,CASSQVVRVGGGSVVAFF,TGCGCCAGCAGCCAAGTCGTTCGCGTTGGGGGAGGGAGTGTGGTTGCTTTCTTT
TRBV6-4,TRBJ1-2,TRBD1,CASSERTGRRLENGYTF,TGTGCCAGCAGTGAAAGGACAGGGAGGAGATTAGAGAATGGCTACACCTTC
TRBV15,TRBJ2-4,.,CATSRDWRAKNIQYF,TGTGCCACCAGCAGAGATTGGCGAGCCAAAAACATTCAGTACTTC
TRBV30,TRBJ1-5,.,CAWSGEHNQPQHF,TGTGCCTGGAGTGGGGAGCACAATCAGCCCCAGCATTTT
TRBV12-3/TRBV12-4,TRBJ2-1,.,CANGEGGDTEQFF,TGTGCCAACGGCGAGGGGGGGGATACTGAGCAGTTCTTC
TRBV12-3/TRBV12-4,TRBJ2-6,.,CASGSSGANVLTF,TGTGCCAGCGGTTCTTCTGGGGCCAACGTCCTGACTTTC
TRBV7-2,TRBJ1-1,TRBD1,CASSPDRATEAFF,TGTGCCAGCAGCCCGGACAGGGCCACTGAAGCTTTCTTT
TRBV21-1,TRBJ1-1,.,CASSRYGQGAVVAFF,TGTGCCAGCAGCCGATACGGACAGGGGGCCGTGGTGGCTTTCTTT
TRBV10-2,TRBJ2-3,.,CALGASTDTQYF,TGCGCTCTCGGGGCTAGCACAGATACGCAGTATTTT
TRBV24-1,TRBJ1-2,TRBD1,CATKDTGDYGYTF,TGTGCCACCAAGGACACAGGGGACTATGGCTACACCTTC
TRBV3-1/TRBV3-2,TRBJ2-7,.,CASSPQGAIKSYEQYF,TGTGCCAGCAGCCCCCAGGGCGCGATAAAGTCCTACGAGCAGTACTTC
TRBV10-3,TRBJ1-2,.,CAISGGGGGDGYTF,TGTGCCATCAGTGGGGGTGGAGGAGGGGATGGCTACACCTTC
TRBV9,TRBJ1-2,TRBD1,CASSSRQGFGYGYTF,TGTGCCAGCAGCTCCCGACAGGGTTTCGGCTATGGCTACACCTTC
TRBV10-2,TRBJ2-5,.,CASRRGRHPGETQYF,TGCGCCAGCCGGCGGGGGCGTCACCCAGGGGAGACCCAGTACTTC
TRBV6-5,TRBJ1-5,TRBD1,CASRGQGGGQPQHF,TGTGCCAGCAGAGGACAGGGTGGGGGTCAGCCCCAGCATTTT
TRBV4-3,TRBJ2-2,.,CASSHQGTPDGELFF,TGCGCCAGCAGCCACCAAGGGACTCCCGACGGGGAGCTGTTTTTT
TRBV28,TRBJ1-5,.,CASSSKRGLGNQPQHF,TGTGCCAGCAGTAGTAAGAGGGGACTTGGAAATCAGCCCCAGCATTTT
TRBV29-1,TRBJ2-1,.,CSVDGPYNEQFF,TGCAGCGTTGATGGTCCTTACAATGAGCAGTTCTTC